One TCR beta chain is described in this entry. This clone was seen a few times. Its antigen is currently not known. One base away there is no much larger clone; base qualities are not given. In Seattle, one collaborating source enrolled patients while the infection was active and tracked those patients longitudinally over the course of disease. The collaborating institutions used their own protocols to collect whole blood in K2EDTA tubes. Collaborator samples were shipped for TCRbeta analysis as frozen whole blood, isolated PBMCs, or DNA extracted from either sample type. TCRbeta CDR3 regions were amplified from genomic DNA using the immunoSEQ Assay, a bias-controlled multiplex PCR. The paper's data handling went like this. The number of nucleated cells in each sample was estimated from the amplification of reference gene primers within the assay. To quantify the absolute abundance of each unique TCRbeta CDR3 rearrangement, sequence reads were collapsed and filtered. For each sample, productive Simpson clonality was calculated as the square root of Simpson's diversity index over productive rearrangements. The clones in this table, taken by TCRdb from immuneACCESS, are in-frame only. Not every clone is retained; where verified, under half of the shortfall comes from an unresolved V gene, and the cause of the rest is unknown. That table supplies the V and J calls and clone size; D and trimming were determined from the DNA. The sample includes roughly 100,000 clones, with 81% observed a single time. Together, the top ten hold under 5.5% of the sample.

The source of the sample is a study of blood T cell repertoires in COVID-19 (dated by TCRdb to the early 2020s). Regarding the research as a whole: Samples covering the acute and convalescent phases of COVID-19 were provided by collaborators in the United States, Italy and Spain. The prospective study material was composed of cDNA or gDNA derived from T cells, B-cell-depleted T cells, or PBMCs. The dataset comprised deeply sampled blood TCRbeta repertoires from subjects exposed to, actively infected with, or recovered from COVID-19. The repertoires were made available in a free public database intended to serve as a resource for research on the immune response to SARS-CoV-2. Samples were obtained from the ongoing ImmuneRACE study (first 160 participants) and from 1,254 subjects provided by 6 global collaborators. Sample metadata almost always included a de-identified subject ID, COVID-19 status, age in years and sex. Where available, HLA class I and class II types were taken from metadata supplied by the sample provider and were not determined by assay-based typing. Paper-wide results and their limitations: How much clinical and demographic metadata was included differed by source and by participant, and the metadata was provided uncurated.

The germline V gene encodes CDR1 SEHNR and CDR2 FQNEAQ (reference sequence). From the cysteine through the phenylalanine, the CDR3 covers 13 amino acids. The read is trimmed to its CDR3 DNA, 39 bases read in frame from base 1. V loses 5 bases at its end and J loses 4 bases; junction bases beyond the gene matches: 5. The chain employs TRBV7-9 and TRBJ2-7, and TRBD2 matches 7 of the central bases. The sequenced material came from peripheral blood. The clonotype originates from an elderly man with COVID-19, enrolled during active disease. The sequenced DNA: TGTGCCAGCAGCCCCTGGGGGGGGTACGAGCAGTACTTC. The encoded protein is CASSPWGGYEQYF.